The rows below give T cell receptor beta chains drawn from one sample of a study of T cell responses to AZD1222 COVID-19 vaccine. The method was immunoSEQ multiplex PCR; TCRdb's version includes in-frame clones alone and lacks a portion of them. Here the sample spans 150,000 to 200,000 clones, about nine tenths being singletons. The input for sequencing was peripheral blood, taken 28 days after the second AZD1222 dose. The origin of the receptors is an adult who received the AZD1222 COVID-19 vaccine. Both conserved end residues are part of each CDR3. D genes are given only for firm matches. Size is stated for part of the rows, as once, few or many counts, or as a class when the clone is expanded.

J gene: TRBJ2-3; D gene: TRBD2; clone size: NA; V gene: TRBV3-1/TRBV3-2; CDR3 protein: CASSHRLAGSTDTQYF; CDR3 DNA: TGTGCCAGCAGCCATAGACTAGCGGGTAGCACAGATACGCAGTATTTT
J gene: TRBJ1-5; D gene: TRBD1; clone size: NA; V gene: TRBV2; CDR3 protein: CASGTGEGNQPQHF; CDR3 DNA: TGTGCCAGCGGGACAGGGGAGGGCAATCAGCCCCAGCATTTT
J gene: TRBJ2-7; D gene: TRBD1; clone size: NA; V gene: TRBV7-9; CDR3 protein: CASSPNPGQDTYEQYF; CDR3 DNA: TGTGCCAGCAGCCCAAACCCGGGACAGGACACCTACGAGCAGTACTTC
J gene: TRBJ2-7; D gene: TRBD2; clone size: once; V gene: TRBV2; CDR3 protein: CASMRLARYEQYF; CDR3 DNA: TGTGCCAGCATGAGACTAGCAAGATACGAGCAGTACTTC
J gene: TRBJ1-1; D gene: NA; clone size: NA; V gene: TRBV27; CDR3 protein: CASSSKRGGEAGTEAFF; CDR3 DNA: TGTGCCAGCAGTTCAAAACGGGGGGGCGAGGCGGGCACTGAAGCTTTCTTT
J gene: TRBJ2-5; D gene: TRBD2; clone size: NA; V gene: TRBV15; CDR3 protein: CATSRDISFTGTSGGAAETQYF; CDR3 DNA: TGTGCCACCAGCAGAGATATCTCCTTCACCGGGACTAGCGGGGGAGCCGCAGAGACCCAGTACTTC
J gene: TRBJ2-7; D gene: NA; clone size: NA; V gene: TRBV5-1; CDR3 protein: CASSPDEGRTYEQYF; CDR3 DNA: TGCGCCAGCAGCCCCGACGAGGGCAGAACGTACGAGCAGTACTTC
J gene: TRBJ1-5; D gene: TRBD1; clone size: NA; V gene: TRBV2; CDR3 protein: CASTLTGDQPQHF; CDR3 DNA: TGTGCCAGCACCCTGACAGGGGATCAGCCCCAGCATTTT
J gene: TRBJ1-4; D gene: NA; clone size: NA; V gene: TRBV30; CDR3 protein: CAWSAGGRVFF; CDR3 DNA: TGTGCCTGGAGTGCGGGGGGAAGGGTGTTTTTT
J gene: TRBJ1-5; D gene: NA; clone size: NA; V gene: TRBV28; CDR3 protein: CASCWGDQPQHF; CDR3 DNA: TGTGCCAGCTGTTGGGGAGATCAGCCCCAGCATTTT
J gene: TRBJ2-2; D gene: NA; clone size: once; V gene: TRBV30; CDR3 protein: CAWSVQLGSTGELFF; CDR3 DNA: TGTGCCTGGAGTGTTCAACTAGGGAGCACCGGGGAGCTGTTTTTT
J gene: TRBJ2-5; D gene: NA; clone size: NA; V gene: TRBV6-1; CDR3 protein: CASSEYPGREETQYF; CDR3 DNA: TGTGCCAGCAGTGAATACCCGGGACGAGAAGAGACCCAGTACTTC
J gene: TRBJ1-4; D gene: TRBD1; clone size: NA; V gene: TRBV5-4; CDR3 protein: CASSLGQGLGEKLFF; CDR3 DNA: TGTGCCAGCAGCCTAGGACAGGGGCTAGGTGAAAAACTGTTTTTT
J gene: TRBJ2-3; D gene: NA; clone size: once; V gene: TRBV28; CDR3 protein: CSRRGATDTQYF; CDR3 DNA: TGTTCTAGGCGGGGTGCTACAGATACGCAGTATTTT
J gene: TRBJ2-6; D gene: NA; clone size: once; V gene: TRBV10-3; CDR3 protein: CAISDDLSGANVLTF; CDR3 DNA: TGTGCCATCAGTGATGACCTCTCTGGGGCCAACGTCCTGACTTTC
J gene: TRBJ2-2; D gene: TRBD1; clone size: NA; V gene: TRBV7-2; CDR3 protein: CASSGQGALGGELFF; CDR3 DNA: TGTGCCAGCAGCGGACAGGGGGCGCTTGGCGGGGAGCTGTTTTTT
J gene: TRBJ2-5; D gene: NA; clone size: NA; V gene: TRBV24-1; CDR3 protein: CATSAARGGETQYF; CDR3 DNA: TGTGCCACCAGTGCAGCCCGGGGAGGAGAGACCCAGTACTTC
J gene: TRBJ1-1; D gene: NA; clone size: few; V gene: TRBV4-3; CDR3 protein: CASSQDLGAAVNTEAFF; CDR3 DNA: TGCGCCAGCAGCCAAGATCTAGGGGCGGCTGTGAACACTGAAGCTTTCTTT
J gene: TRBJ1-2; D gene: TRBD1; clone size: once; V gene: TRBV28; CDR3 protein: CASSPWTGRRYGYTF; CDR3 DNA: TGTGCCAGCAGTCCATGGACAGGGCGTCGGTATGGCTACACCTTC
J gene: TRBJ2-1; D gene: TRBD2; clone size: NA; V gene: TRBV28; CDR3 protein: CACGGSTHEQFF; CDR3 DNA: TGTGCCTGCGGGGGTTCTACACATGAGCAGTTCTTC
J gene: TRBJ1-3; D gene: NA; clone size: NA; V gene: TRBV9; CDR3 protein: CASSVEVEGSGNTIYF; CDR3 DNA: TGTGCCAGCAGCGTAGAGGTGGAAGGCTCTGGAAACACCATATATTTT
J gene: TRBJ1-2; D gene: NA; clone size: NA; V gene: TRBV28; CDR3 protein: CASSSETYREFSYGYTF; CDR3 DNA: TGTGCCAGCAGTTCTGAAACCTACAGGGAGTTCAGCTATGGCTACACCTTC
J gene: TRBJ2-5; D gene: NA; clone size: few; V gene: TRBV9; CDR3 protein: CASSVATGGRETQYF; CDR3 DNA: TGTGCCAGCAGCGTAGCTACGGGGGGCCGAGAGACCCAGTACTTC
J gene: TRBJ2-5; D gene: TRBD2; clone size: NA; V gene: TRBV10-3; CDR3 protein: CAIKQAGGRETQYF; CDR3 DNA: TGTGCCATCAAACAGGCGGGGGGCCGGGAGACCCAGTACTTC
J gene: TRBJ1-2; D gene: NA; clone size: NA; V gene: TRBV28; CDR3 protein: CASTPPGRGYTF; CDR3 DNA: TGTGCCAGCACCCCTCCGGGAAGGGGCTACACCTTC
J gene: TRBJ1-5; D gene: NA; clone size: NA; V gene: TRBV5-1; CDR3 protein: CASSLGDVNQPQHF; CDR3 DNA: TGCGCCAGCAGCTTGGGGGACGTCAATCAGCCCCAGCATTTT
J gene: TRBJ1-2; D gene: NA; clone size: NA; V gene: TRBV5-5; CDR3 protein: CASSLSWERNYGYTF; CDR3 DNA: TGTGCCAGCAGCTTATCGTGGGAGAGGAACTATGGCTACACCTTC
J gene: TRBJ1-5; D gene: NA; clone size: NA; V gene: TRBV27; CDR3 protein: CASSPNWLSGQPQHF; CDR3 DNA: TGTGCCAGCAGTCCCAACTGGTTATCAGGTCAGCCCCAGCATTTT
J gene: TRBJ1-4; D gene: NA; clone size: NA; V gene: TRBV18; CDR3 protein: CASSPATGAANEKLFF; CDR3 DNA: TGTGCCAGCTCACCAGCTACGGGGGCGGCTAATGAAAAACTGTTTTTT